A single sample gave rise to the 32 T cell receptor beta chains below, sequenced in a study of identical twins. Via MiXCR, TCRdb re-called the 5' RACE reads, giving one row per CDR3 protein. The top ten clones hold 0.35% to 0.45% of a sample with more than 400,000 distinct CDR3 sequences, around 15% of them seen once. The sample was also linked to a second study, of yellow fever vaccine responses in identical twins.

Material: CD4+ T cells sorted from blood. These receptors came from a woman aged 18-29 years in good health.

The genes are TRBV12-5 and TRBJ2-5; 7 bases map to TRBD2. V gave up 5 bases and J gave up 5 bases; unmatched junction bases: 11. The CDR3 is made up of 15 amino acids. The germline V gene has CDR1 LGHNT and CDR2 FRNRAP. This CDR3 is CASGPVEAGEETQYF. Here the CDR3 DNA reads TGTGCTAGTGGTCCCGTCGAGGCGGGAGAGGAGACCCAGTACTTC.

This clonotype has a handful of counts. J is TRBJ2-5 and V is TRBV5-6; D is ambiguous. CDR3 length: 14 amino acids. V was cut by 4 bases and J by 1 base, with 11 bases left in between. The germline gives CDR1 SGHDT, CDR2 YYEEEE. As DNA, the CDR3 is TGTGCCAGCAGCCCAGAGCGTTTCCAAGAGACCCAGTACTTC. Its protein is CASSPERFQETQYF.

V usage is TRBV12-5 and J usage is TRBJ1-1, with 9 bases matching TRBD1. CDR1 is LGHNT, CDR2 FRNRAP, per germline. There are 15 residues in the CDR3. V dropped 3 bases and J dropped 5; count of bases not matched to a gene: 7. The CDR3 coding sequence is TGTGCTAGTGGTTTATCACAGGGGGCGTGGACTGAAGCTTTCTTT. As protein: CASGLSQGAWTEAFF.

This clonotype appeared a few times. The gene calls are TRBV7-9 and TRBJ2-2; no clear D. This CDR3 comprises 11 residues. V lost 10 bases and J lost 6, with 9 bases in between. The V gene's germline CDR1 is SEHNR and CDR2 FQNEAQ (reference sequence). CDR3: CATKQAGELFF. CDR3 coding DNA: TGTGCCACCAAGCAGGCCGGGGAGCTGTTTTTT. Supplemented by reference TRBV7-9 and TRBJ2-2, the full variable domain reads DTGVSQNPRHKITKRGQNVTFRCDPISEHNRLYWYRQTLGQGPEFLTYFQNEAQLEKSRLLSDRFSAERPKGSFSTLEIQRTEQGDSAMYLCATKQAGELFFGEGSRLTVL.

CDR3 sequence: CATEDGREGDTQYF. CDR3 bases: TGTGCCACCGAAGACGGGCGGGAGGGGGATACGCAGTATTTT. J is TRBJ2-3 and V is TRBV15; 9 bases are a match to TRBD2. This CDR3 contains 14 residues. Per the germline V gene, CDR1 is LNHNV and CDR2 is YYDKDF (reference sequence). With 8 bases clipped from V and 6 bases from J, the junction kept 9 bases outside the gene matches.

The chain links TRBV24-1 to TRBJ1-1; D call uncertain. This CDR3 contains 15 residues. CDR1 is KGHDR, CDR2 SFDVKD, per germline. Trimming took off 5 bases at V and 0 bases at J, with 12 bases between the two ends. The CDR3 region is CATSVARVLNTEAFF. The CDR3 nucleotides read TGTGCCACCAGTGTCGCCCGTGTTCTGAACACTGAAGCTTTCTTT.

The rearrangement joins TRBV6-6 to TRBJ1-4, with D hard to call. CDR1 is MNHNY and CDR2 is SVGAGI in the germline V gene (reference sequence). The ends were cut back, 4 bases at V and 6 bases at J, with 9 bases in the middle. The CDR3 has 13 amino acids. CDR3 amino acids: CASSFTRDEKLFF. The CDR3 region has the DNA TGTGCCAGCAGTTTCACCCGAGATGAAAAACTGTTTTTT.

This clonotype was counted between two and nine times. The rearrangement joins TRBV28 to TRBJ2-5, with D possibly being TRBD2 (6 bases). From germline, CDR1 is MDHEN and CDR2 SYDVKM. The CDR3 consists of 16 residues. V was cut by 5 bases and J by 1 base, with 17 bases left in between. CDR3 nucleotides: TGTGCCAGCAGTCCGGCCTTGGGGACTTTCCAAGAGACCCAGTACTTC. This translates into CASSPALGTFQETQYF.

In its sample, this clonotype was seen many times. CDR3: CASSITGGRPGYTF. The CDR3 DNA sequence: TGTGCCAGCAGCATCACCGGGGGACGTCCTGGCTACACCTTC. The J gene is TRBJ1-2, the V gene TRBV3-1; maybe TRBD1 (5 bases). V gave up 5 bases and J gave up 7 bases, with 17 bases separating them. This CDR3 contains 14 residues. The germline V gene has CDR1 LGHDT and CDR2 YNNKEL (reference sequence).

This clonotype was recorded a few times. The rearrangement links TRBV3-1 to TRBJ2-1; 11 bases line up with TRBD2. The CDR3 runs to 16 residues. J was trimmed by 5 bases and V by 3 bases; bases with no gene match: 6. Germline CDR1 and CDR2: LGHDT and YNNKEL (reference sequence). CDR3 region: CASSQLAGGADNEQFF. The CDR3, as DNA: TGTGCCAGCAGCCAGTTAGCGGGGGGGGCTGACAATGAGCAGTTCTTC.

The CDR3 DNA follows: TGTGCCACAAAAACCGACGACGGGGGCGCCTACAATGAGCAGTTCTTC. Encoded protein: CATKTDDGGAYNEQFF. V is TRBV10-3 and J is TRBJ2-1; D could derive from TRBD1 or TRBD2 (6 bases each). V was cut by 10 bases and J by 2 bases, with 21 bases left in between. This CDR3 comprises 16 residues. From germline, CDR1 is ENHRY and CDR2 SYGVKD.

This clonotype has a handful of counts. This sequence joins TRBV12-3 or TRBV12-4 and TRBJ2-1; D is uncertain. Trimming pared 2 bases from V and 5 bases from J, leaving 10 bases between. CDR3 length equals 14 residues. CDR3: CASSLSGPHNEQFF. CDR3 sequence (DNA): TGTGCCAGCAGTTTATCCGGGCCCCACAATGAGCAGTTCTTC.

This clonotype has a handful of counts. CDR3 DNA sequence: TGTGCCATGGCTAGCGGGGGGCAAGAGACCCAGTACTTC. Its protein product is CAMASGGQETQYF. V gene TRBV10-3 combines with J gene TRBJ2-5; 11 bases are shared with TRBD2. V lost 9 bases and J lost 2; bases outside the gene matches: 2. Looked up from germline, CDR1 is ENHRY and CDR2 is SYGVKD. This CDR3 has 13 amino acids.

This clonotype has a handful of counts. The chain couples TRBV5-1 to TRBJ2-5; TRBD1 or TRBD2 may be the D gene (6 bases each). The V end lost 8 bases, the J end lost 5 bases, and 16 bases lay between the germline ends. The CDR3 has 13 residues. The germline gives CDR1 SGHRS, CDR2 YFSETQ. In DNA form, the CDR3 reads TGCGCCAGTATGAGAGGGGGGTTGGAGACCCAGTACTTC. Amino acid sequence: CASMRGGLETQYF.

The CDR3 DNA sequence: TGTGCCATCAGTCGACAGGGAAAAACAGATACGCAGTATTTT. Residues: CAISRQGKTDTQYF. This chain uses TRBV10-3 with TRBJ2-3, with TRBD1 matching 7 bases. This CDR3 has 14 amino acids. With V trimmed by 5 bases and J by 3 bases, 5 bases remained unmatched. Germline values: CDR1 ENHRY, CDR2 SYGVKD.

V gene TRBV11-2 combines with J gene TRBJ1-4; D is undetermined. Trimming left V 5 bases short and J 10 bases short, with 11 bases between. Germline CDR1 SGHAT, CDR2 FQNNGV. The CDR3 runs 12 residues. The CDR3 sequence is CASSLGVGKLFF. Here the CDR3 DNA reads TGTGCCAGCAGCCTCGGGGTCGGAAAACTGTTTTTT.

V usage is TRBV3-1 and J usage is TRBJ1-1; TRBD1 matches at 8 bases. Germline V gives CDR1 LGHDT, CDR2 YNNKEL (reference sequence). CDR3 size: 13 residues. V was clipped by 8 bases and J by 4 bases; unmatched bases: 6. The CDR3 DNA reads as TGTGCCAGCTTAGGACAGGGCAGCACTGAAGCTTTCTTT. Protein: CASLGQGSTEAFF.

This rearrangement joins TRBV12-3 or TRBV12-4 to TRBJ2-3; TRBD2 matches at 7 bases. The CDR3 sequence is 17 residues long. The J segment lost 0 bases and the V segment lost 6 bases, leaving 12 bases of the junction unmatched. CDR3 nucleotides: TGTGCCAGCAGCCTAGCCCTGGGTAGCGGGAGCACAGATACGCAGTATTTT. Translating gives CASSLALGSGSTDTQYF.

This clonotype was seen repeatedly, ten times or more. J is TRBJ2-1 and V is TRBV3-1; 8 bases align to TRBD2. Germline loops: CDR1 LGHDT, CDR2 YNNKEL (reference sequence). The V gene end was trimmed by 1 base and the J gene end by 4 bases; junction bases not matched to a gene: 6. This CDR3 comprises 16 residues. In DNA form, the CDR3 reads TGTGCCAGCAGCCAAGTTCGGGAGGGCCGTTACAATGAGCAGTTCTTC. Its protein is CASSQVREGRYNEQFF.

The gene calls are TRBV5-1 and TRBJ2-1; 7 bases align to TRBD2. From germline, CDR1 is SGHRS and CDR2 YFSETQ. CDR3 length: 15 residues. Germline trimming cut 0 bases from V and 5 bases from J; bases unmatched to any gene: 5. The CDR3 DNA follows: TGCGCCAGCAGCTTGGTTGGGGGGGTGGACAATGAGCAGTTCTTC. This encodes CASSLVGGVDNEQFF.

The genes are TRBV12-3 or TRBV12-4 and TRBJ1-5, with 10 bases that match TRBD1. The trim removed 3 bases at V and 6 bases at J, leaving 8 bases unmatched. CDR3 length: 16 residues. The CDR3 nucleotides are TGTGCCAGCAGTTTGGAGGGACAGGGGAGAGGTCAGCCCCAGCATTTT. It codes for CASSLEGQGRGQPQHF.

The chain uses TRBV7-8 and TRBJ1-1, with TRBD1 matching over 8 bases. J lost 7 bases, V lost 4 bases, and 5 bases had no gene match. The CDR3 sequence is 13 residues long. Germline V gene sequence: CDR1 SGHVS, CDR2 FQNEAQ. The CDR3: CASSSNRGSEAFF. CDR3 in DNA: TGTGCCAGCAGCTCAAACAGGGGGAGTGAAGCTTTCTTT.

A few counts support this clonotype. CDR3 sequence (DNA): TGCAGTGCTAGAGGAGCGGGAGTCACAGATACGCAGTATTTT. Its translation is CSARGAGVTDTQYF. V is TRBV20-1 and J is TRBJ2-3; TRBD2 agrees at 8 bases. This CDR3 comprises 14 residues. V dropped 1 base and J dropped 2; count of bases not matched to a gene: 2. Germline assignment: CDR1 DFQATT and CDR2 SNEGSKA (reference sequence).

This CDR3 is CASSFRTSGFYNEQFF. The CDR3 DNA is TGTGCCAGCAGTTTTCGAACTAGCGGGTTCTACAATGAGCAGTTCTTC. This chain links TRBV12-3 or TRBV12-4 with TRBJ2-1; TRBD2 matches at 9 bases. The ends lost 3 bases at V and 3 bases at J; junction bases unmatched: 6. The CDR3 has 16 amino acids.

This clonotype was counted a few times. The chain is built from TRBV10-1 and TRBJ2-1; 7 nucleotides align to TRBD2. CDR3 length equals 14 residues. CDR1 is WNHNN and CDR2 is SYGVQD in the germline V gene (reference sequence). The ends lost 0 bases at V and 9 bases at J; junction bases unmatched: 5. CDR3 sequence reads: CASSESFASGEQFF. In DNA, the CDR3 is TGCGCCAGCAGTGAGTCCTTCGCTAGCGGTGAGCAGTTCTTC.

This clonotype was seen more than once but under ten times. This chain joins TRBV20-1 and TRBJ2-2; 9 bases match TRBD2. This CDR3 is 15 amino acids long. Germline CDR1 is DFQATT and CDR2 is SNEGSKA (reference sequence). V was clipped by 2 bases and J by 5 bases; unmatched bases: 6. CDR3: CSARLTSGYTGELFF. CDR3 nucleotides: TGCAGTGCTAGATTGACTAGCGGATATACCGGGGAGCTGTTTTTT.

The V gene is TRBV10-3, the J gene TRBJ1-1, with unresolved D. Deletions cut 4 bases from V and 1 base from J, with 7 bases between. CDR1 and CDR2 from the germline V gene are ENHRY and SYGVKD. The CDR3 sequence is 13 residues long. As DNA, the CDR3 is TGTGCCATCAGTGGGACTCCGAACACTGAAGCTTTCTTT. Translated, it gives CAISGTPNTEAFF.

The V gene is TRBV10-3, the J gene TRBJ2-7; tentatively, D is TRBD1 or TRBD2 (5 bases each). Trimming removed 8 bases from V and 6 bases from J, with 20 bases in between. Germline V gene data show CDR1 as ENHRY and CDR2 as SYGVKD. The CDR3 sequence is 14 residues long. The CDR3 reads CAIDEGLVQGEQYF. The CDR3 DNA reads TGTGCCATCGACGAGGGGCTAGTTCAGGGCGAGCAGTACTTC.

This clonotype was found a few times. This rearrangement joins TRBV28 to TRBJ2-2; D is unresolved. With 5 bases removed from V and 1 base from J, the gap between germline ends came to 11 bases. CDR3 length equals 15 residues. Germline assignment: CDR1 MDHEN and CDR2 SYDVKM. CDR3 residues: CASSHSFENTGELFF. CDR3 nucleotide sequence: TGTGCCAGCAGTCACAGCTTCGAGAACACCGGGGAGCTGTTTTTT.

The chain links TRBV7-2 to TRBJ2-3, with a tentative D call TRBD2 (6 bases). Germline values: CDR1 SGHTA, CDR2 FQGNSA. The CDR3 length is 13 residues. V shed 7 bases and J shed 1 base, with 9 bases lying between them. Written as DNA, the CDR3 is TGTGCCAGCAACGGGGAGGGCACAGATACGCAGTATTTT. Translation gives CASNGEGTDTQYF.

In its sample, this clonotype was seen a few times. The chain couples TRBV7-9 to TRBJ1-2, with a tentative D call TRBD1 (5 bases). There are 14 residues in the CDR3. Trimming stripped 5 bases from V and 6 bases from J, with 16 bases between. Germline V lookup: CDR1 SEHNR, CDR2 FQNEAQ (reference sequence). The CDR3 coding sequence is TGTGCCAGCAGCCGTACGGGACCCCAGGATGGCTACACCTTC. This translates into CASSRTGPQDGYTF.

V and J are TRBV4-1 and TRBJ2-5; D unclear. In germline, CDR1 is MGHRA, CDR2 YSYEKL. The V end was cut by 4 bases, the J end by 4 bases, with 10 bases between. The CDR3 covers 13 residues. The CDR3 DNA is TGCGCCAGCAGCCTTGCAACCCCAGAGACCCAGTACTTC. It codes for CASSLATPETQYF.